This entry is about one T cell receptor (beta chain). Its antigen is undetermined. The data were obtained in a study of a mutant IDH1 vaccine in newly diagnosed glioma. Background on the study: Vaccinations were initiated 4-6 weeks following radiotherapy alone, or were given together with temozolomide cycles. The treated population exhibited a male proportion of around 62%, a female proportion of about 38%, and a mean age of about 40 years.

The germline V gene encodes CDR1 LGHNA and CDR2 YSLEER. The V segment lost 1 base and the J segment 3 bases; nucleotides outside the gene matches: 3. This CDR3 region has 15 residues. Study conclusions and caveats: Any relationship between pseudoprogression and changes in top peripheral T cell clonotypes seemed absent.

Data came from immunoSEQ multiplex PCR; TCRdb stores just in-frame clones and leaves some out. The data hold about 40,000 clones, with roughly 84% observed a single time. The time point denotes: week 11, during vaccination. Each vaccine dose was 300 ug of mutant IDH1 20-mer peptide, with topical imiquimod. The specimen was PBMCs, collected from a glioma patient whose treatment included an IDH1 peptide vaccine. The TCR sequence derives from a man aged 40-50 years with glioma. This chain links TRBV4-3 with TRBJ2-7; 10 nucleotides line up with TRBD2. The CDR3 coding sequence is TGCGCCAGCAGCCAAGGAGCTAGCGGGAGCTACGAGCAGTACTTC. Translation gives CASSQGASGSYEQYF.